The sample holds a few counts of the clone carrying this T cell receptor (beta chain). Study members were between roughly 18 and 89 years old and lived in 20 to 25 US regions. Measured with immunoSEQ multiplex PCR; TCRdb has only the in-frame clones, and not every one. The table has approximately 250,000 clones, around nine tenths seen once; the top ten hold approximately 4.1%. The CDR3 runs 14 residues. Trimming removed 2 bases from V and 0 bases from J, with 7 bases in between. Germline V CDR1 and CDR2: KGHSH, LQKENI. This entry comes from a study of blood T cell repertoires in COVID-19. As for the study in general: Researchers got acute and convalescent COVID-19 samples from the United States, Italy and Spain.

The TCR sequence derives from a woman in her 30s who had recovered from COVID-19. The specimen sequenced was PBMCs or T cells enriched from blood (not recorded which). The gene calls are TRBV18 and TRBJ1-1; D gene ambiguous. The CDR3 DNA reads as TGTGCCAGCTCACCAAGCCCTCTGAACACTGAAGCTTTCTTT. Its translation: CASSPSPLNTEAFF.